Presented here are 18 T cell receptor beta chains from one specimen sequenced in a study of OX40 agonist ivuxolimab in advanced cancers. The data were produced by immunoSEQ multiplex PCR, yet TCRdb's version contains in-frame clones alone and is incomplete. Of about 48,000 clones in the sample, about 87% were seen once. This specimen consisted of CD4+ or CD8+ T cells sorted from blood, obtained in a trial of the OX40 agonist ivuxolimab. Receptors were obtained from an adult with an advanced solid tumor such as melanoma, head and neck, liver or kidney cancer.

The chain uses TRBV7-9 and TRBJ1-5; perhaps TRBD1 as D (5 bases). Trimming left V 1 base short and J 6 bases short, with 10 bases between. CDR1 and CDR2 from the germline V gene are SEHNR and FQNEAQ (reference sequence). The length of the CDR3 is 14 residues. CDR3 in amino acids: CASSLGGAGQPQHF. The CDR3, as DNA: TGTGCCAGCAGCTTAGGAGGGGCCGGTCAGCCCCAGCATTTT.

The V gene is TRBV18, the J gene TRBJ2-1, with TRBD2 matching over 13 bases. The length of the CDR3 is 17 residues. Unmatched junction bases numbered 6, after V lost 5 bases and J lost 2 bases. From germline, CDR1 is KGHSH and CDR2 LQKENI. CDR3 in DNA: TGTGCCAGCTCATCGGGACTAGCGGGACTCACCTACAATGAGCAGTTCTTC. Its translation: CASSSGLAGLTYNEQFF.

This sequence joins TRBV7-8 and TRBJ2-3; a possible D gene is TRBD1 (5 bases). The V end lost 2 bases, the J end lost 8 bases, and 11 bases lay between the germline ends. The CDR3 totals 13 residues. Looked up from germline, CDR1 is SGHVS and CDR2 is FQNEAQ. CDR3 in DNA: TGTGCCAGCAGCTTACTCCCGCAGGGTACGCAGTATTTT. Protein sequence: CASSLLPQGTQYF.

The chain joins TRBV7-2 to TRBJ2-3; tentative D call: TRBD2 (6 bases). Trimming took off 3 bases at V and 2 bases at J, with 12 bases between the two ends. Germline loops: CDR1 SGHTA, CDR2 FQGNSA. This CDR3 has 15 residues. In nucleotides, the CDR3 is TGTGCCAGCAGCTTGGGGCGGGGAAACACAGATACGCAGTATTTT. It codes for CASSLGRGNTDTQYF.

This clone has only a few counts. At one end, the junction sequence differs from germline, possibly due to a read error. The chain joins TRBV6-5 to TRBJ2-7; TRBD1 aligns across 9 bases. Germline values: CDR1 MNHEY, CDR2 SVGAGI. CDR3 size: 11 residues. This chain's CDR3 is CASTRDRECIF. The CDR3, as DNA: TGTGCCAGCACCCGGGACAGGGAATGCATCTTT.

The chain combines TRBV7-3 with TRBJ2-3; 7 bases line up with TRBD2. The CDR3 length is 13 residues. V trimming: 0 bases; J trimming: 6 bases; junction bases outside the gene matches: 0. Germline CDR1 is SGHTA and CDR2 is FQGTGA. DNA for the CDR3: TGTGCCAGCAGCTTAACGCGGGGGGATACGCAGTATTTT. Its protein is CASSLTRGDTQYF.

This clone was found a few times. The chain is built from TRBV2 and TRBJ1-4; D is possibly TRBD1 (5 bases). The V end lost 8 bases, the J end lost 6 bases, and 10 bases lay between the germline ends. There are 12 residues in the CDR3. From germline, CDR1 is SNHLY and CDR2 FYNNEI. As DNA, the CDR3 is TGTGCCAGCGGGGGGGATGATGAAAAACTGTTTTTT. Translating gives CASGGDDEKLFF.

V usage is TRBV30 and J usage is TRBJ1-3, with D possibly TRBD1 on 6 matching bases. The CDR3 sequence is 13 residues long. The germline CDR1 and CDR2 sequences are GTSNPN and SVGIG (reference sequence). With 4 bases removed from V and 8 bases from J, the gap between germline ends came to 15 bases. The DNA for the CDR3 is TGTGCCTGGACCGTCGGGGGCAGAGACACCATATATTTT. Translating it yields CAWTVGGRDTIYF. Supplemented by reference TRBV30 and TRBJ1-3, the full variable domain reads SQTIHQWPATLVQPVGSPLSLECTVEGTSNPNLYWYRQAAGRGLQLLFYSVGIGQISSEVPQNLSASRPQDRQFILSSKKLLLSDSGFYLCAWTVGGRDTIYFGEGSWLTVV.

The genes are TRBV10-1 and TRBJ2-1; D gene unclear. V lost 6 bases, J lost 8 bases, and 14 bases lay in between. The CDR3 consists of 13 residues. The germline gives CDR1 WNHNN, CDR2 SYGVQD (reference sequence). Here the CDR3 DNA reads TGCGCCAGCAGATTATGGGGTAGGGATGAGCAGTTCTTC. Protein: CASRLWGRDEQFF.

The chain links TRBV5-1 to TRBJ2-5; D not resolved. Deletions cut 4 bases from V and 4 bases from J, with 8 bases between. The length of the CDR3 is 12 residues. Germline V gene data show CDR1 as SGHRS and CDR2 as YFSETQ. CDR3 loop: CASSTGRETQYF. The CDR3 DNA sequence: TGCGCCAGCAGCACGGGTCGAGAGACCCAGTACTTC.

The chain is built from TRBV5-1 and TRBJ2-3; D is tentatively TRBD1 or TRBD2 (6 bases each). CDR3 length: 16 amino acids. CDR1 and CDR2 from the germline V gene are SGHRS and YFSETQ. Trimming removed 5 bases from V and 2 bases from J, with 18 bases in between. This CDR3 is CASSEAWGAATDTQYF. The CDR3 bases are TGCGCCAGCAGTGAAGCATGGGGGGCGGCCACAGATACGCAGTATTTT.

The chain carries TRBV5-1 and TRBJ2-2, with 11 bases lining up with TRBD1. Germline values: CDR1 SGHRS, CDR2 YFSETQ. There are 14 residues in the CDR3. The J segment lost 4 bases and the V segment lost 7 bases, leaving 3 bases of the junction unmatched. The CDR3 sequence: CASGQGATTGELFF. CDR3 sequence (DNA): TGCGCCAGCGGACAGGGGGCGACCACCGGGGAGCTGTTTTTT.

This sequence joins TRBV2 and TRBJ2-7, with a weak D call TRBD2 (6 bases). V lost 6 bases to trimming and J lost 5 bases, with 20 bases between them. The CDR3 consists of 15 residues. From germline, CDR1 is SNHLY and CDR2 FYNNEI. DNA of the CDR3: TGTGCCAGCAGCGATTATAGCGGAAACAACCACGAGCAGTACTTC. Protein sequence: CASSDYSGNNHEQYF.

This clone was seen only a few times. This rearrangement joins TRBV5-8 to TRBJ1-2, with D possibly being TRBD1 (5 bases). Trimming removed 3 bases at V and 2 bases at J, with 11 bases between. Germline lookup yields CDR1 SGHTS and CDR2 YDEGEE. The CDR3 length is 14 residues. The CDR3 DNA reads as TGTGCCAGCAGCTGGGGCGGCTACAACTATGGCTACACCTTC. Translating gives CASSWGGYNYGYTF.

This chain uses TRBV27 with TRBJ2-7, with TRBD1 matching over 11 bases. The J segment lost 1 base and the V segment lost 7 bases, leaving 6 bases of the junction unmatched. The CDR3 consists of 15 residues. Germline CDR1 is MNHEY and CDR2 is SMNVEV (reference sequence). CDR3 in amino acids: CASKADRGLSYEQYF. In nucleotides, the CDR3 is TGTGCCAGCAAGGCGGACAGGGGGCTTTCCTACGAGCAGTACTTC.

The CDR3 coding sequence is TGTGCCGCATTCAAAGACAGGGCTATGGGCGGGGAGCTGTTTTTT. Protein: CAAFKDRAMGGELFF. The chain links TRBV19 to TRBJ2-2, with 7 positions matching TRBD1. Trimming removed 11 bases from V and 7 bases from J; junction bases left unmatched: 16. The CDR3 extends over 15 amino acids. Germline V CDR1 and CDR2: LNHDA, SQIVND (reference sequence).

The rearrangement uses TRBV19 and TRBJ2-7; D is possibly TRBD1 (6 bases). Germline CDR1 and CDR2: LNHDA and SQIVND (reference sequence). Trimming pared 4 bases from V and 3 bases from J, leaving 16 bases between. This CDR3 has 15 amino acids. The CDR3, as DNA: TGTGCCAGTAGTAAAGGCAGGGGTCCAAGCTACGAGCAGTACTTC. This sequence encodes CASSKGRGPSYEQYF.

The chain recombines TRBV30 with TRBJ1-1; TRBD1 aligns across 8 bases. J lost 4 bases, V lost 1 base, and 5 bases had no gene match. The CDR3 consists of 14 residues. Germline V CDR1 and CDR2: GTSNPN, SVGIG (reference sequence). The CDR3 spells CAWSGQGRGTEAFF. The CDR3 region has the DNA TGTGCCTGGAGTGGACAGGGGCGCGGCACTGAAGCTTTCTTT.